These 30 T cell receptor beta chains originate from one sample sequenced in a study of regulatory T cells in long-lasting Graves disease. Stated time point: persistent/refractory GD, antithyroid drugs over 5 years with positive TRAb. The TCR library was prepared using RNA isolated from PBMCs. CDR3-region Arm-PCR and iRepertoire HTBI primers produced the TCR beta libraries. MiXCR was run by TCRdb on the multiplex PCR reads, yielding one entry per CDR3 protein. The sample has about 660,000 distinct CDR3 sequences; about 30% are singletons. Source: peripheral blood mononuclear cells (PBMCs), taken when the disease was refractory, from a patient treated with antithyroid drugs. The receptors derive from a female donor with Graves disease.

This clonotype was counted a few times. The chain links TRBV20-1 to TRBJ2-7; 9 bases are a match to TRBD2. With V trimmed by 3 bases and J by 7 bases, 10 bases remained unmatched. CDR3 size: 14 residues. Germline lookup yields CDR1 DFQATT and CDR2 SNEGSKA (reference sequence). CDR3 in amino acids: CSARKIGGRGEQYF. CDR3 coding DNA: TGCAGTGCTAGGAAAATTGGCGGGAGGGGTGAGCAGTACTTC.

The chain is built from TRBV9 and TRBJ1-1; D is unclear. V was pared by 0 bases and J by 4 bases, with 13 bases between. CDR1 and CDR2 (germline): SGDLS, YYNGEE. CDR3 length: 15 residues. The CDR3 DNA is TGTGCCAGCAGCGTAGGTGAGGGAGTCGGCACTGAAGCTTTCTTT. Translated: CASSVGEGVGTEAFF. The whole variable domain, remainder taken from reference TRBV9 and TRBJ1-1, is DSGVTQTPKHLITATGQRVTLRCSPRSGDLSVYWYQQSLDQGLQFLIQYYNGEERAKGNILERFSAQQFPDLHSELNLSSLELGDSALYFCASSVGEGVGTEAFFGQGTRLTVV.

This clonotype was observed a handful of times. This chain links TRBV10-3 with TRBJ2-5, with TRBD2 as a possible D gene (6 bases). Germline V gene lookup returns CDR1 ENHRY and CDR2 SYGVKD. The CDR3 has 16 residues. Deletions cut 2 bases from V and 2 bases from J, with 15 bases between. Here the CDR3 reads CAISEASGTPQETQYF. The CDR3 DNA sequence: TGTGCCATCAGTGAGGCCTCCGGGACTCCACAAGAGACCCAGTACTTC.

This clonotype was recorded a few times. The CDR3 spells CSVELVDIQYF. The CDR3 DNA follows: TGCAGCGTTGAATTAGTTGACATTCAGTACTTC. The V call is TRBV29-1, the J call TRBJ2-4; D remains unclear. With 2 bases removed from V and 8 bases from J, the gap between germline ends came to 7 bases. The CDR3 length is 11 residues. The germline V gene encodes CDR1 SQVTM and CDR2 ANQGSEA.

This clonotype was counted between two and nine times. The genes are TRBV10-2 and TRBJ1-2, with 10 bases identical to TRBD1. With V trimmed by 10 bases and J by 4 bases, 12 bases remained unmatched. CDR3 length equals 15 residues. Germline V CDR1 and CDR2: WSHSY, SAAADI. CDR3 DNA sequence: TGCGCCACCCTTGGACAGGGGGATAAGGGCTATGGCTACACCTTC. Translated: CATLGQGDKGYGYTF.

V is TRBV5-1 and J is TRBJ1-5; a weak D match, TRBD1 (5 bases). V shed 1 base and J shed 4 bases, with 15 bases lying between them. The CDR3 is 16 amino acids. The V gene's germline CDR1 is SGHRS and CDR2 YFSETQ. As DNA, the CDR3 is TGCGCCAGCAGCTTGACCGGGACGGAACTTAATCAGCCCCAGCATTTT. It specifies CASSLTGTELNQPQHF.

The rearrangement uses TRBV20-1 and TRBJ1-6; 10 nucleotides line up with TRBD1. V gave up 6 bases and J gave up 4 bases; unmatched junction bases: 6. Germline V lookup: CDR1 DFQATT, CDR2 SNEGSKA (reference sequence). The CDR3 contains 15 residues. The CDR3 spells CSAVRTGGYNSPLHF. CDR3 in DNA: TGCAGTGCCGTGCGGACAGGGGGTTATAATTCACCCCTCCACTTT.

The table lists this clonotype with many counts. V gene TRBV12-3 or TRBV12-4 combines with J gene TRBJ1-5; D not certain. CDR3 length: 14 amino acids. The V end lost 0 bases, the J end lost 1 base, and 4 bases lay between the germline ends. The CDR3 nucleotides read TGTGCCAGCAGTTTAGCGGCGAGCAATCAGCCCCAGCATTTT. Translation gives CASSLAASNQPQHF.

The sample holds many counts of this clonotype. The rearrangement links TRBV2 to TRBJ1-4; the D gene is possibly TRBD1 (6 bases). In germline, CDR1 is SNHLY, CDR2 FYNNEI. This CDR3 spans 15 amino acids. V was cut by 4 bases and J by 1 base, with 10 bases left in between. The CDR3, as DNA: TGTGCCAGCAGTGCACAGGGTTTAACTAATGAAAAACTGTTTTTT. Its protein is CASSAQGLTNEKLFF.

This clonotype came up many times. The genes are TRBV28 and TRBJ1-1; no firm D call. Germline V gives CDR1 MDHEN, CDR2 SYDVKM. The CDR3 contains 12 residues. V lost 6 bases and J lost 3, with 8 bases in between. The CDR3 reads CASRPIDTEAFF. CDR3 DNA sequence: TGTGCCAGCAGGCCAATCGACACTGAAGCTTTCTTT.

This clonotype has more than one count but fewer than ten. V gene TRBV7-9 combines with J gene TRBJ2-7, with D possibly being TRBD1 (6 bases). The CDR3 has 15 amino acids. V was pared by 5 bases and J by 3 bases, with 17 bases between. The germline V gene encodes CDR1 SEHNR and CDR2 FQNEAQ (reference sequence). CDR3: CASSQGQTENYEQYF. The CDR3 nucleotides are TGTGCCAGCAGCCAAGGACAGACAGAGAACTACGAGCAGTACTTC.

This chain joins TRBV18 and TRBJ1-5; D is unclear. With 3 bases removed from V and 4 bases from J, the gap between germline ends came to 10 bases. This CDR3 contains 14 residues. Germline loops: CDR1 KGHSH, CDR2 LQKENI. The CDR3, as DNA: TGTGCCAGCTCACCGGCCACAGTAAATCAGCCCCAGCATTTT. Amino acid sequence: CASSPATVNQPQHF.

The chain is built from TRBV12-5 and TRBJ1-5; weak D call: TRBD1 (6 bases). CDR1 LGHNT and CDR2 FRNRAP come from the germline V gene. Between the trimmed V and J ends, which lost 1 base and 6 bases, there was a span of 10 bases. CDR3 size: 14 residues. CDR3 coding DNA: TGTGCTAGTGGTTTGGACAGGGTGGGTCAGCCCCAGCATTTT. This codes for CASGLDRVGQPQHF.

The chain couples TRBV30 to TRBJ1-6; no clear D. The CDR3 runs to 13 residues. Trimming took off 2 bases at V and 10 bases at J, with 12 bases between the two ends. In germline, CDR1 is GTSNPN, CDR2 SVGIG (reference sequence). The CDR3 DNA sequence: TGTGCCTGGAGTTTAGGGAAGGACTCACCCCTCCACTTT. It codes for CAWSLGKDSPLHF.

This clonotype was picked up many times. This rearrangement joins TRBV6-1 to TRBJ1-5; TRBD1 matches 9 bases. CDR3 length: 15 amino acids. V lost 8 bases to trimming and J lost 2 bases; unmatched junction nucleotides: 7. The germline V gene has CDR1 MNHNS and CDR2 SASEGT. As DNA, the CDR3 is TGTGCCAGCGGGTTCACAGGGGGCGGCAATCAGCCCCAGCATTTT. Protein: CASGFTGGGNQPQHF.

This clonotype was detected a few times. V is TRBV29-1 and J is TRBJ2-7; the D is unclear. Germline V CDR1 and CDR2: SQVTM, ANQGSEA. The CDR3 extends over 13 amino acids. V dropped 0 bases and J dropped 7 bases, with 13 bases sitting between them. In DNA, the CDR3 is TGCAGCGTTGAAGATTTAGAGGAGAGGGAGCAGTACTTC. This translates into CSVEDLEEREQYF.

In this sample, this clonotype turned up a few times. V is TRBV6-1 and J is TRBJ1-1; 7 nucleotides line up with TRBD1. Germline V gene data show CDR1 as MNHNS and CDR2 as SASEGT. CDR3 length: 13 amino acids. The ends lost 7 bases at V and 4 bases at J; junction bases unmatched: 6. The CDR3 region is CASKEGAPTEAFF. As DNA, the CDR3 is TGTGCCAGCAAGGAGGGGGCGCCCACTGAAGCTTTCTTT.

This chain links TRBV20-1 with TRBJ1-2; 7 bases are shared with TRBD1. This CDR3 comprises 15 residues. CDR1 is DFQATT and CDR2 is SNEGSKA in the germline V gene (reference sequence). With 0 bases clipped from V and 4 bases from J, the junction kept 8 bases outside the gene matches. The CDR3 is CSARDPRGTAYGYTF. CDR3 nucleotides: TGCAGTGCTAGAGACCCGAGAGGGACAGCCTATGGCTACACCTTC.

This clonotype was counted once. The V gene is TRBV5-6, the J gene TRBJ2-5; a weak D match, TRBD2 (5 bases). CDR1 is SGHDT, CDR2 YYEEEE, per germline. Between the trimmed V and J ends, which lost 6 bases and 1 base, there was a span of 16 bases. This CDR3 region has 15 residues. The CDR3 DNA is TGTGCCAGCAAACCCCGGGGTGGGGTCCAAGAGACCCAGTACTTC. This codes for CASKPRGGVQETQYF.

The chain combines TRBV28 with TRBJ1-6; the D is unclear. V lost 5 bases and J 6 bases, leaving 14 bases between the germline ends. The CDR3 runs 15 residues. The germline CDR1 and CDR2 sequences are MDHEN and SYDVKM. DNA for the CDR3: TGTGCCAGCAGTCCACCTGGAGGAGGTAATTCACCCCTCCACTTT. Translation gives CASSPPGGGNSPLHF.

The V gene is TRBV7-9, the J gene TRBJ2-5, with D perhaps given as TRBD1 or TRBD2 (5 bases each). Germline lookup yields CDR1 SEHNR and CDR2 FQNEAQ (reference sequence). CDR3 length: 17 residues. V gave up 6 bases and J gave up 2 bases, with 22 bases separating them. The CDR3 sequence: CASRELGAEEIQETQYF. The DNA for the CDR3 is TGTGCCAGCAGGGAGCTTGGGGCGGAGGAGATTCAAGAGACCCAGTACTTC.

The genes are TRBV29-1 and TRBJ1-4; no definite D call. This CDR3 contains 11 residues. V lost 7 bases and J lost 5, with 8 bases in between. Per germline, CDR1 SQVTM and CDR2 ANQGSEA. The CDR3 DNA is TGCAGCGCCGAAGACAATGAAAAACTGTTTTTT. Residues: CSAEDNEKLFF. Using reference TRBV29-1 and TRBJ1-4 for the parts outside the CDR3, the full variable domain is SAVISQKPSRDICQRGTSLTIQCQVDSQVTMMFWYRQQPGQSLTLIATANQGSEATYESGFVIDKFPISRPNLTFSTLTVSNMSPEDSSIYLCSAEDNEKLFFGSGTQLSVL.

This clonotype was seen repeatedly, ten times or more. The V and J genes are TRBV20-1 and TRBJ2-5; 8 bases are shared with TRBD2. With V trimmed by 5 bases and J by 2 bases, 7 bases remained unmatched. CDR3 length equals 14 residues. Germline CDR1 is DFQATT and CDR2 is SNEGSKA (reference sequence). The CDR3 coding sequence is TGCAGTGCTCCCGGGACTAGGGGTCAAGAGACCCAGTACTTC. Residues: CSAPGTRGQETQYF.

This clonotype appeared many times. The V and J genes are TRBV19 and TRBJ2-7, with 8 nucleotides matching TRBD1. This CDR3 contains 12 residues. Trimming cost V 8 bases and J 4 bases; bases outside gene matches: 4. Germline CDR1 and CDR2: LNHDA and SQIVND (reference sequence). CDR3: CASQGADYEQYF. CDR3 coding DNA: TGTGCCAGTCAGGGGGCGGATTACGAGCAGTACTTC.

The rearrangement uses TRBV12-3 or TRBV12-4 and TRBJ2-5, with TRBD2 matching 9 bases. The CDR3 sequence is 15 residues long. V lost 6 bases and J lost 5; bases outside the gene matches: 10. CDR3 residues: CASRAGGTGWETQYF. The CDR3 DNA follows: TGTGCCAGCAGAGCGGGAGGAACCGGTTGGGAGACCCAGTACTTC.

This clonotype was counted a single time. J is TRBJ1-2 and V is TRBV20-1; 9 bases are a match to TRBD1. V lost 6 bases and J lost 2; bases outside the gene matches: 4. Per germline, CDR1 DFQATT and CDR2 SNEGSKA (reference sequence). The CDR3 is 13 amino acids. In DNA form, the CDR3 reads TGCAGTGCAGAGGGGACAGGGAACTATGGCTACACCTTC. Translation: CSAEGTGNYGYTF.

The chain has TRBV10-3 and TRBJ1-3; TRBD1 is a possible D gene (5 bases). The CDR3 extends over 15 amino acids. V was trimmed by 7 bases and J by 0 bases, leaving 13 bases between them. The germline V gene has CDR1 ENHRY and CDR2 SYGVKD. CDR3 sequence (DNA): TGTGCCATCAATACCGGACAACTCTCTGGAAACACCATATATTTT. Its protein product is CAINTGQLSGNTIYF.

The V call is TRBV13, the J call TRBJ1-1; D perhaps matches TRBD1 (5 bases). Germline assignment: CDR1 PRHDT and CDR2 FYEKMQ (reference sequence). The CDR3 is 14 residues long. V was clipped by 5 bases and J by 1 base, with 11 bases between them. The CDR3 sequence: CASSAQGGNTEAFF. Written as DNA, the CDR3 is TGTGCCAGCAGCGCCCAGGGAGGGAACACTGAAGCTTTCTTT.

This chain connects TRBV6-5 to TRBJ1-1; tentatively, D is TRBD1 (6 bases). The V end was cut by 2 bases, the J end by 4 bases, with 11 bases between. The CDR3 has 14 amino acids. CDR1 and CDR2 (germline): MNHEY, SVGAGI. The CDR3 coding sequence is TGTGCCAGCAGTTACCAGGGGTCGGCCACTGAAGCTTTCTTT. Amino acid sequence: CASSYQGSATEAFF.

The J gene is TRBJ2-2, the V gene TRBV20-1; 9 positions match TRBD2. This CDR3 region has 16 residues. V was clipped by 0 bases and J by 4 bases; unmatched bases: 6. CDR1 is DFQATT and CDR2 is SNEGSKA in the germline V gene (reference sequence). In DNA form, the CDR3 reads TGCAGTGCTAGAGAACAGGGACTAGCCGGCACCGGGGAGCTGTTTTTT. Translating gives CSAREQGLAGTGELFF.